Listed below are T cell receptor beta chains from one sample, sequenced in a study of shared clonotypes between healthy human individuals. Produced via immunoSEQ multiplex PCR; TCRdb's table is partial and in-frame only. This table has about 2.2 million clones, 90% to 95% appearing once. The sample comprised naive CD8+ T cells from PBMCs. These receptors were taken from a young man in good health. Some clones in this sample may be carry-over from other donors' samples. The CDR3 runs from the conserved cysteine through the conserved F or W. Fields, in order: D gene, J gene, V gene, clone size, CDR3 DNA, CDR3 protein. The D gene is left open where the match is weak. Size is omitted from some rows. Given values are once, few, many or a class for expanded clones.

D gene: .
J gene: TRBJ2-7
V gene: TRBV7-9
clone size: .
CDR3 DNA: TGTGCCAGCAGCTTAGTCGCCACGTCCTACGAGCAGTACTTC
CDR3 protein: CASSLVATSYEQYF

D gene: TRBD1
J gene: TRBJ1-3
V gene: TRBV27
clone size: .
CDR3 DNA: TGTGCCAGCAGTTCAACTCGGACAGGGCCTGGAAACACCATATATTTT
CDR3 protein: CASSSTRTGPGNTIYF

D gene: .
J gene: TRBJ2-3
V gene: TRBV11-3
clone size: .
CDR3 DNA: TGTGCCAGCAGCTTAGTACCAGGGATGGGTCTGGATACGCAGTATTTT
CDR3 protein: CASSLVPGMGLDTQYF

D gene: TRBD1
J gene: TRBJ1-4
V gene: TRBV9
clone size: .
CDR3 DNA: TGTGCCAGCAGCCAATCAGGGGGCGGAGGTGAAAAACTGTTTTTT
CDR3 protein: CASSQSGGGGEKLFF

D gene: .
J gene: TRBJ1-2
V gene: TRBV28
clone size: .
CDR3 DNA: TGTGCCAGCAGTTTAGGGTTCCGACCGGGCTTCAATCATGGCTACACCTTC
CDR3 protein: CASSLGFRPGFNHGYTF

D gene: .
J gene: TRBJ2-1
V gene: TRBV7-9
clone size: .
CDR3 DNA: TGTGCCAGCAGCGGGAGGACAGGCCGGCGGAATGAGCAGTTCTTC
CDR3 protein: CASSGRTGRRNEQFF

D gene: .
J gene: TRBJ2-1
V gene: TRBV27
clone size: .
CDR3 DNA: TGTGCCAGCAGTTTATCGTGGCGCAATGAGCAGTTCTTC
CDR3 protein: CASSLSWRNEQFF

D gene: .
J gene: TRBJ1-2
V gene: TRBV18
clone size: .
CDR3 DNA: TGTGCCAGCTCACCAGGACTGGGAATCTATGGCTACACCTTC
CDR3 protein: CASSPGLGIYGYTF

D gene: TRBD1
J gene: TRBJ2-5
V gene: TRBV4-1
clone size: .
CDR3 DNA: TGCGCCAGCAGCCCCGGACAGGGGCGTGAGACCCAGTACTTC
CDR3 protein: CASSPGQGRETQYF

D gene: .
J gene: TRBJ1-1
V gene: TRBV6-5
clone size: few
CDR3 DNA: TGTGCCAGTATTCTTAGGCAGGGAGGGGCAGAAGCTTTCTTT
CDR3 protein: CASILRQGGAEAFF

D gene: .
J gene: TRBJ2-7
V gene: TRBV25-1
clone size: .
CDR3 DNA: TGTGCCAGCAGTGAATGGTACGAGCAGTACTTC
CDR3 protein: CASSEWYEQYF

D gene: TRBD2
J gene: TRBJ2-1
V gene: TRBV27
clone size: .
CDR3 DNA: TGTGCCAGCAGTTTATCCCCGACTAGCGGCCATTCGTCCTACAATGAGCAGTTCTTC
CDR3 protein: CASSLSPTSGHSSYNEQFF

D gene: .
J gene: TRBJ1-1
V gene: TRBV9
clone size: .
CDR3 DNA: TGTGCCAGCAGCGTAAGGTGGGCCACTGAAGCTTTCTTT
CDR3 protein: CASSVRWATEAFF

D gene: TRBD2
J gene: TRBJ2-1
V gene: TRBV4-1
clone size: .
CDR3 DNA: TGCGCCAGCAGCCCCAGCGGGGCCGAGCAGTTCTTC
CDR3 protein: CASSPSGAEQFF

D gene: .
J gene: TRBJ2-2
V gene: TRBV10-3
clone size: .
CDR3 DNA: TGTGCCATCAGTGAGTCCTTGAGTGTGACCGGGGAGCTGTTTTTT
CDR3 protein: CAISESLSVTGELFF

D gene: .
J gene: TRBJ2-1
V gene: TRBV7-2
clone size: .
CDR3 DNA: TGTGCCAGCAGCTTAGACCTAGGCTCCTACAATGAGCAGTTCTTC
CDR3 protein: CASSLDLGSYNEQFF

D gene: TRBD1
J gene: TRBJ2-5
V gene: TRBV10-3
clone size: .
CDR3 DNA: TGTGCCAGTGGGAACCGGGACAGTCAAGAGACCCAGTACTTC
CDR3 protein: CASGNRDSQETQYF

D gene: .
J gene: TRBJ2-2
V gene: TRBV1
clone size: few
CDR3 DNA: TGCACCAGCAGCGATCGGGACAGGGGACGGACCGGGGAGCTGTTTTTT
CDR3 protein: CTSSDRDRGRTGELFF

D gene: .
J gene: TRBJ2-7
V gene: TRBV6-6
clone size: once
CDR3 DNA: TGTGCCAGCAGTTACCGAGGGGACCCACTCGAGCAGTACTTC
CDR3 protein: CASSYRGDPLEQYF

D gene: .
J gene: TRBJ2-7
V gene: TRBV28
clone size: few
CDR3 DNA: TGTGCCAGCAGTTTCCGGACGTGGTACGAGCAGTACTTC
CDR3 protein: CASSFRTWYEQYF

D gene: .
J gene: TRBJ2-5
V gene: TRBV19
clone size: .
CDR3 DNA: TGTGCCAGTAAATACAATGATAACGGAGAGACCCAGTACTTC
CDR3 protein: CASKYNDNGETQYF

D gene: .
J gene: TRBJ2-1
V gene: TRBV30
clone size: .
CDR3 DNA: TGTGCCTGGAGTGGATCAGAGGGGGGATTTGGTGAGCAGTTCTTC
CDR3 protein: CAWSGSEGGFGEQFF

D gene: TRBD2
J gene: TRBJ2-7
V gene: TRBV7-9
clone size: .
CDR3 DNA: TGTGCCAGCAGCACGACGGAGGCGACTAGCGGGAGGTGGTACGAGCAGTACTTC
CDR3 protein: CASSTTEATSGRWYEQYF

D gene: .
J gene: TRBJ2-7
V gene: TRBV6-1
clone size: .
CDR3 DNA: TGTGCCAGCAGTGACAGGCCGTTGGGTATGAACGAGCAGTACTTC
CDR3 protein: CASSDRPLGMNEQYF

D gene: TRBD1
J gene: TRBJ2-5
V gene: TRBV7-9
clone size: .
CDR3 DNA: TGTGCCAGCAGCTTAGTCCCGGACAGGGGGGAGACCCAGTACTTC
CDR3 protein: CASSLVPDRGETQYF

D gene: .
J gene: TRBJ1-2
V gene: TRBV27
clone size: .
CDR3 DNA: TGTGCCAGCAGTAACCTCGGCCGGGACCTATTTAACTATGGCTACACCTTC
CDR3 protein: CASSNLGRDLFNYGYTF

D gene: TRBD1
J gene: TRBJ2-7
V gene: TRBV28
clone size: .
CDR3 DNA: TGTGCCAGCAGCCCCAGGGGGCCCCTTACCTACGAGCAGTACTTC
CDR3 protein: CASSPRGPLTYEQYF

D gene: .
J gene: TRBJ2-1
V gene: TRBV7-9
clone size: .
CDR3 DNA: TGTGCCAGCAGCGGCCCAGCTTCCTACAATGAGCAGTTCTTC
CDR3 protein: CASSGPASYNEQFF

D gene: .
J gene: TRBJ2-7
V gene: TRBV28
clone size: .
CDR3 DNA: TGTGCCAGCAGTTCCTGGAGGGACCGGGGGGAGCAGTACTTC
CDR3 protein: CASSSWRDRGEQYF

D gene: TRBD2
J gene: TRBJ2-1
V gene: TRBV30
clone size: .
CDR3 DNA: TGTGCCTGGAGTTGGGGGGGGCTAGCGGGCTCCTACGGTGAGCAGTTCTTC
CDR3 protein: CAWSWGGLAGSYGEQFF

D gene: .
J gene: TRBJ2-1
V gene: TRBV7-8
clone size: .
CDR3 DNA: TGTGCCAGCATCAGGGAACCCTACAATGAGCAGTTCTTC
CDR3 protein: CASIREPYNEQFF

D gene: TRBD1
J gene: TRBJ1-2
V gene: TRBV9
clone size: .
CDR3 DNA: TGTGCCAGCAGCTCTCGACAGGGTGGCTATGGCTACACCTTC
CDR3 protein: CASSSRQGGYGYTF

D gene: .
J gene: TRBJ2-7
V gene: TRBV5-5
clone size: .
CDR3 DNA: TGTGCCAGCAGTCCGAACGAGGCCTACGAGCAGTACTTC
CDR3 protein: CASSPNEAYEQYF

D gene: TRBD1
J gene: TRBJ2-2
V gene: TRBV28
clone size: .
CDR3 DNA: TGTGCCAGCGCCGACGGGACAGCGAACACCGGGGAGCTGTTTTTT
CDR3 protein: CASADGTANTGELFF

D gene: TRBD1
J gene: TRBJ2-7
V gene: TRBV4-1
clone size: .
CDR3 DNA: TGCGCCAGCAGCCAAGGTTGGGGACAGGGGTCCCACGAGCAGTACTTC
CDR3 protein: CASSQGWGQGSHEQYF

D gene: TRBD2
J gene: TRBJ2-7
V gene: TRBV6-5
clone size: .
CDR3 DNA: TGTGCCAGCAGGGAGCGGGAGTCGAACTACGAGCAGTACTTC
CDR3 protein: CASRERESNYEQYF

D gene: TRBD2
J gene: TRBJ2-3
V gene: TRBV7-3
clone size: .
CDR3 DNA: TGTGCCAGCAGCTTGTCTCCGGGACTAGTTAGCACAGATACGCAGTATTTT
CDR3 protein: CASSLSPGLVSTDTQYF

D gene: TRBD2
J gene: TRBJ2-7
V gene: TRBV7-2
clone size: .
CDR3 DNA: TGTGCCAGCAGCTTCGTCGGACTAGCCAACGAGCAGTACTTC
CDR3 protein: CASSFVGLANEQYF

D gene: .
J gene: TRBJ2-7
V gene: TRBV27
clone size: .
CDR3 DNA: TGTGCCAGCAGCGTAGCCTACAGCTCCTACGAGCAGTACTTC
CDR3 protein: CASSVAYSSYEQYF

D gene: .
J gene: TRBJ2-1
V gene: TRBV25-1
clone size: .
CDR3 DNA: TGTGCCAGCAGTGAATTTGCGGCCTCCTACAATGAGCAGTTCTTC
CDR3 protein: CASSEFAASYNEQFF

D gene: .
J gene: TRBJ2-5
V gene: TRBV7-3
clone size: .
CDR3 DNA: TGTGCCAGCAGCCCCTCGGGGCGAGAGACCCAGTACTTC
CDR3 protein: CASSPSGRETQYF

D gene: .
J gene: TRBJ1-4
V gene: TRBV6-1
clone size: .
CDR3 DNA: TGTGCCAGCAGTGAAGTCCCTGAACCCGGGTACGATGAAAAACTGTTTTTT
CDR3 protein: CASSEVPEPGYDEKLFF

D gene: .
J gene: TRBJ2-3
V gene: TRBV9
clone size: .
CDR3 DNA: TGTGCCAGCAGCGTAGGGGGGAGCACAGATACGCAGTATTTT
CDR3 protein: CASSVGGSTDTQYF

D gene: .
J gene: TRBJ1-1
V gene: TRBV28
clone size: .
CDR3 DNA: TGTGCCAGCAGTCCCCCGGGGAAGACTGAAGCTTTCTTT
CDR3 protein: CASSPPGKTEAFF

D gene: .
J gene: TRBJ2-1
V gene: TRBV18
clone size: .
CDR3 DNA: TGTGCCAGCTCACCACCGTCGAGAAATGAGCAGTTCTTC
CDR3 protein: CASSPPSRNEQFF

D gene: .
J gene: TRBJ2-7
V gene: TRBV7-9
clone size: .
CDR3 DNA: TGTGCCAGCAGCTTGGGGAGATTGGACGAGCAGTACTTC
CDR3 protein: CASSLGRLDEQYF

D gene: TRBD2
J gene: TRBJ2-1
V gene: TRBV27
clone size: .
CDR3 DNA: TGTGCCAGCAGCCTCATGCCGGGACTAGATAACAATGAGCAGTTCTTC
CDR3 protein: CASSLMPGLDNNEQFF

D gene: .
J gene: TRBJ2-7
V gene: TRBV19
clone size: .
CDR3 DNA: TGTGCCAGTAGTATCGGCAGGGGGGGGACCTACGAGCAGTACTTC
CDR3 protein: CASSIGRGGTYEQYF